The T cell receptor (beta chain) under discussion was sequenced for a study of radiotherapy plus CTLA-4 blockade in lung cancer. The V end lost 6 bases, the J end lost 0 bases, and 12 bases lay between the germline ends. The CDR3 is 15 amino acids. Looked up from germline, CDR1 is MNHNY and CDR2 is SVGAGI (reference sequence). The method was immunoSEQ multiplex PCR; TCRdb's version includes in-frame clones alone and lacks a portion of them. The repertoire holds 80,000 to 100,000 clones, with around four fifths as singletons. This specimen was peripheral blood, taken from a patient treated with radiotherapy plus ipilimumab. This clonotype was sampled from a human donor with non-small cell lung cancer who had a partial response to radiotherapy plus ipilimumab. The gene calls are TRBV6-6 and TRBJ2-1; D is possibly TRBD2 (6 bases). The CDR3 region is CASSRDSSSYNEQFF. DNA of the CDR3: TGTGCCAGCAGCCGGGACTCGAGCTCCTACAATGAGCAGTTCTTC.